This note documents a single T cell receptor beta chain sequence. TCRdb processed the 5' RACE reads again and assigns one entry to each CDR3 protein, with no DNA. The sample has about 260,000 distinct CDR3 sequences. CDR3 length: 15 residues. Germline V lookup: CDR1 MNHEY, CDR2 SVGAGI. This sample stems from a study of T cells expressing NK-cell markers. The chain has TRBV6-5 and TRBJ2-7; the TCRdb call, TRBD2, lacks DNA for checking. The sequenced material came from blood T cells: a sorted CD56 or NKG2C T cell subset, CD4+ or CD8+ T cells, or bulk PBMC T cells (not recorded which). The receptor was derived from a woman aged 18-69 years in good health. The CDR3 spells CASSYGAGADYEQYF.